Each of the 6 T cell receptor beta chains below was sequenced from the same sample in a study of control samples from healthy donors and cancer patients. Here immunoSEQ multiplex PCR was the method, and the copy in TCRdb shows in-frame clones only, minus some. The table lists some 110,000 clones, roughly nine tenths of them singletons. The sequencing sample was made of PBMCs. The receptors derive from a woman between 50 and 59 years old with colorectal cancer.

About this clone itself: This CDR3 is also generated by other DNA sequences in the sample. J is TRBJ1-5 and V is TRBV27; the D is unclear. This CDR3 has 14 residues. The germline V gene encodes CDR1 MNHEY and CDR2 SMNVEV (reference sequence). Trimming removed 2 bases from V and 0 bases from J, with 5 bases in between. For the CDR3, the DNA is TGTGCCAGCAGTTTAGGGTATAGCAATCAGCCCCAGCATTTT. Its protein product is CASSLGYSNQPQHF.

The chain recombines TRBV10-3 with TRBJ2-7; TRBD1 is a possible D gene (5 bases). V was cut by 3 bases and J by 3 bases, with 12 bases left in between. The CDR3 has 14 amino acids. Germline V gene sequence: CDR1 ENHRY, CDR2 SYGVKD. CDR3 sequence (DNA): TGTGCCATCAGTGAAGACTTCAGGGACTACGAGCAGTACTTC. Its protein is CAISEDFRDYEQYF.

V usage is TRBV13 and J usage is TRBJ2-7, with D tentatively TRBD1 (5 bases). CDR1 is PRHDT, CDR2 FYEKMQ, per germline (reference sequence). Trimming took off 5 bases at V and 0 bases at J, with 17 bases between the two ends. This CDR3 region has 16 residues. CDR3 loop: CASSTNVGRYSYEQYF. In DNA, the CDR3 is TGTGCCAGCAGCACAAACGTGGGGCGGTACTCCTACGAGCAGTACTTC.

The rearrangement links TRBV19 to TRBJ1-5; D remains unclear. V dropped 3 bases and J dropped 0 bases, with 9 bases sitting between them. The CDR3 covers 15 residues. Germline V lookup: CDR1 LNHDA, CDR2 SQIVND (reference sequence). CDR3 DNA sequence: TGTGCCAGTAGTATTAGAGGATCTAGCAATCAGCCCCAGCATTTT. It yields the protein CASSIRGSSNQPQHF.

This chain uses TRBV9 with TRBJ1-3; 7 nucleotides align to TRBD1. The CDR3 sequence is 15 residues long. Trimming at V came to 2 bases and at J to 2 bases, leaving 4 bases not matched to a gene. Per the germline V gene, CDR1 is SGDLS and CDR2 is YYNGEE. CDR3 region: CASSVGTAPGNTIYF. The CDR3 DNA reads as TGTGCCAGCAGCGTCGGGACAGCTCCTGGAAACACCATATATTTT.

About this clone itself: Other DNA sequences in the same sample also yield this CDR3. The CDR3 nucleotides read TGTGCCAGCAGCTTAGATCGAGGGGTGGGTGAGCAGTTCTTC. Amino acid sequence: CASSLDRGVGEQFF. This sequence joins TRBV11-3 and TRBJ2-1, with D tentatively TRBD1 or TRBD2 (5 bases each). Germline V lookup: CDR1 SGHNT, CDR2 YENEEA. Trimming took off 0 bases at V and 9 bases at J, with 12 bases between the two ends. The CDR3 covers 14 residues.